This TCR beta chain is from a study of a mutant IDH1 vaccine in newly diagnosed glioma. At the level of the study: Across weeks 1, 3, 5, 7, 11, 15, 19 and 23, patients received a vaccination each time, eight in all. The start of vaccination came 4-6 weeks after radiotherapy alone, or with temozolomide cycles.

This sample's time point: week 11, during vaccination. Vaccine doses each comprised 300 ug of mutant IDH1 20-mer peptide, with topical imiquimod. Each donor presented with a new WHO grade 3 or 4 astrocytoma that tested IDH1-mutant and showed ATRX loss. A word on this clone: Its specificity is not known.

CDR3 length: 14 residues. The V gene end was trimmed by 4 bases and the J gene end by 3 bases; junction bases not matched to a gene: 6. Germline lookup yields CDR1 MDHEN and CDR2 SYDVKM. Measured with immunoSEQ multiplex PCR; TCRdb has only the in-frame clones, and not every one. The data contain over 60,000 clones, approximately 89% of them singletons. Study-wide findings and caveats: Among patients, 90% to 95% showed immune responses induced by the vaccine.

This sample comprised PBMCs, obtained from a glioma patient whose treatment included an IDH1 peptide vaccine. This TCR derives from a middle-aged man with glioma. The V call is TRBV28, the J call TRBJ2-7, with 7 bases lining up with TRBD1. This CDR3 reads CASSYRGKSYEQYF. CDR3 in DNA: TGTGCCAGCAGTTACAGGGGTAAAAGCTACGAGCAGTACTTC.